These T cell receptor beta chains were read from a single sample in a study of blood T cell repertoires in COVID-19. TCRdb's copy holds only in-frame clones and misses some; the assay was immunoSEQ multiplex PCR. This sample yields some 140,000 clones, of which about four fifths are seen a single time; roughly a sixth belongs to the top ten. Sequenced input: peripheral blood. These receptors were taken from a woman of 80 years or more with acute or convalescent COVID-19. CDR3s include the opening cysteine and the closing phenylalanine or tryptophan. The D gene is left open where the match is weak. Clone size is shown for a subset of rows, as once, few, many or a class of expanded clone.

abundance: -
d_gene: -
j_gene: TRBJ2-1
v_gene: TRBV14
CDR3nt: TGTGCCAGCAGCCGTTACAGGAGCTCCTACAATGAGCAGTTCTTC
CDR3aa: CASSRYRSSYNEQFF

abundance: -
d_gene: TRBD2
j_gene: TRBJ2-3
v_gene: TRBV7-2
CDR3nt: TGTGCCAGCAGCTTACAGGCTAGCGGGTTAAACACAGATACGCAGTATTTT
CDR3aa: CASSLQASGLNTDTQYF

abundance: -
d_gene: -
j_gene: TRBJ2-7
v_gene: TRBV7-2
CDR3nt: TGTGCCAGCAGCTCCACCAGGGGCTCCGAGCAGTACTTC
CDR3aa: CASSSTRGSEQYF

abundance: -
d_gene: -
j_gene: TRBJ1-1
v_gene: TRBV19
CDR3nt: TGTGCCAGTAGGCATTACAGCGGGGTTACTGAAGCTTTCTTT
CDR3aa: CASRHYSGVTEAFF

abundance: -
d_gene: -
j_gene: TRBJ2-3
v_gene: TRBV7-6
CDR3nt: TGTGCCAGCAGCTTCGGGGCAGGGGGCACAGATACGCAGTATTTT
CDR3aa: CASSFGAGGTDTQYF

abundance: -
d_gene: -
j_gene: TRBJ1-5
v_gene: TRBV30
CDR3nt: TGTGCCTGGAGTGTAGCAGGATACCGCAATCAGCCCCAGCATTTT
CDR3aa: CAWSVAGYRNQPQHF

abundance: -
d_gene: TRBD2
j_gene: TRBJ2-4
v_gene: TRBV19
CDR3nt: TGTGCCAGTAGCCCGGGGACTAGCGGGAGGGCCAAAAACATTCAGTACTTC
CDR3aa: CASSPGTSGRAKNIQYF

abundance: -
d_gene: -
j_gene: TRBJ1-2
v_gene: TRBV30
CDR3nt: TGTGCCTGGAGTGTTCTATCAGGGACTGGTGGCTACACCTTC
CDR3aa: CAWSVLSGTGGYTF

abundance: -
d_gene: -
j_gene: TRBJ1-2
v_gene: TRBV19
CDR3nt: TGTGCCAGTAGTGCGACAATGTCGGAATTCGCTTACTTC
CDR3aa: CASSATMSEFAYF

abundance: few
d_gene: -
j_gene: TRBJ2-1
v_gene: TRBV7-8
CDR3nt: TGTGCCAGCAGCCTCGTGGAGGGGTCCGGTTCGGAGCAGTTCTTC
CDR3aa: CASSLVEGSGSEQFF

abundance: -
d_gene: TRBD1
j_gene: TRBJ2-4
v_gene: TRBV2
CDR3nt: TGTGCCAGCAGTGTAGGGGGCAGGGTAGCCAAAAACATTCAGTACTTC
CDR3aa: CASSVGGRVAKNIQYF

abundance: once
d_gene: -
j_gene: TRBJ1-1
v_gene: TRBV27
CDR3nt: TGTGCCAGCAGTCCCAAGGGGCCAGGGTCTGGCCCTGAAGCTTTCTTT
CDR3aa: CASSPKGPGSGPEAFF

abundance: -
d_gene: TRBD2
j_gene: TRBJ2-5
v_gene: TRBV5-4
CDR3nt: TGTGCCAGCAGCTCCGGGACTAGCGGGGGGGCCCAAGAGACCCAGTACTTC
CDR3aa: CASSSGTSGGAQETQYF

abundance: -
d_gene: TRBD1
j_gene: TRBJ1-2
v_gene: TRBV9
CDR3nt: TGTGCCAGCAGCGTAGACGGGACAGTCTATGGCTACACCTTC
CDR3aa: CASSVDGTVYGYTF

abundance: -
d_gene: -
j_gene: TRBJ2-3
v_gene: TRBV19
CDR3nt: TGTGCCAGTAGTACGACAGGCCTGGAAGATACGCAGTATTTT
CDR3aa: CASSTTGLEDTQYF

abundance: -
d_gene: -
j_gene: TRBJ1-1
v_gene: TRBV4-3
CDR3nt: TGCGCCAGCAGCCAAGAAGGGAGAAAGAACACTGAAGCTTTCTTT
CDR3aa: CASSQEGRKNTEAFF

abundance: -
d_gene: -
j_gene: TRBJ1-2
v_gene: TRBV11-3
CDR3nt: TGTGCCAGCAGCTTAGTTGCTGGCAGGGTGACCATTAACTATGGCTACACCTTC
CDR3aa: CASSLVAGRVTINYGYTF

abundance: -
d_gene: -
j_gene: TRBJ1-2
v_gene: TRBV5-6
CDR3nt: TGTGCCAGCAGCTTGCAGGCCCAATATGGCTACACCTTC
CDR3aa: CASSLQAQYGYTF

abundance: -
d_gene: -
j_gene: TRBJ2-7
v_gene: TRBV7-9
CDR3nt: TGTGCCAGCAGCTTCGGACAGCCATCCTACGAGCAGTACTTC
CDR3aa: CASSFGQPSYEQYF

abundance: -
d_gene: TRBD2
j_gene: TRBJ2-1
v_gene: TRBV6-2/TRBV6-3
CDR3nt: TGTGCCAGCAGTATTCCTCGGGGGGACCTCTTGGGTGAGCAGTTCTTC
CDR3aa: CASSIPRGDLLGEQFF

abundance: -
d_gene: TRBD1
j_gene: TRBJ1-2
v_gene: TRBV5-1
CDR3nt: TGCGCCAGCAGCTTGCCCGGACAGGAGGTTGACTATGGCTACACCTTC
CDR3aa: CASSLPGQEVDYGYTF

abundance: -
d_gene: TRBD1
j_gene: TRBJ2-6
v_gene: TRBV19
CDR3nt: TGTGCCAGTAGCACCGGGACAGGGTACTTTGGGGCCAACGTCCTGACTTTC
CDR3aa: CASSTGTGYFGANVLTF

abundance: -
d_gene: -
j_gene: TRBJ2-5
v_gene: TRBV5-1
CDR3nt: TGCGCCAGCAGCCAAGGGAGCCAAGAGACCCAGTACTTC
CDR3aa: CASSQGSQETQYF

abundance: -
d_gene: -
j_gene: TRBJ2-3
v_gene: TRBV3-1/TRBV3-2
CDR3nt: TGTGCCAGCAGCCAAGGTTCAGGAACAGATACGCAGTATTTT
CDR3aa: CASSQGSGTDTQYF

abundance: once
d_gene: TRBD1
j_gene: TRBJ2-3
v_gene: TRBV18
CDR3nt: TGTGCCAGCTCAGCGAACTTAAGACAGGGGGACACAGATACGCAGTATTTT
CDR3aa: CASSANLRQGDTDTQYF

abundance: once
d_gene: TRBD2
j_gene: TRBJ2-2
v_gene: TRBV5-8
CDR3nt: TGTGCCAGCAGGGGACTAGCGGGATTCACCGGGGAGCTGTTTTTT
CDR3aa: CASRGLAGFTGELFF

abundance: -
d_gene: -
j_gene: TRBJ1-5
v_gene: TRBV30
CDR3nt: TGTGCCTGGAGTCTCGGGGTTGATCAGCCCCAGCATTTT
CDR3aa: CAWSLGVDQPQHF

abundance: -
d_gene: -
j_gene: TRBJ1-1
v_gene: TRBV7-9
CDR3nt: TGTGTCAGCAGCACATCAGTGAACACTGAAGCTTTCTTT
CDR3aa: CVSSTSVNTEAFF

abundance: few
d_gene: TRBD2
j_gene: TRBJ2-7
v_gene: TRBV10-1
CDR3nt: TGCGCCAGCAGTGACCCTCAGCGGGGTTACGAGCAGTACTTC
CDR3aa: CASSDPQRGYEQYF

abundance: -
d_gene: TRBD2
j_gene: TRBJ2-5
v_gene: TRBV19
CDR3nt: TGTGCCAGTAGTACTGGATGGCTAGCGGAGCGAGAGACCCAGTACTTC
CDR3aa: CASSTGWLAERETQYF

abundance: -
d_gene: TRBD1
j_gene: TRBJ1-2
v_gene: TRBV27
CDR3nt: TGTGCCAGCAGTCTGACACCGGCAGGGGGGCCCTATGGCTACACCTTC
CDR3aa: CASSLTPAGGPYGYTF

abundance: -
d_gene: TRBD1
j_gene: TRBJ2-5
v_gene: TRBV24-1
CDR3nt: TGTGCCACCAGTGATTCCGCGGACAGGGGGAGGGGGACCCAGTACTTC
CDR3aa: CATSDSADRGRGTQYF

abundance: -
d_gene: TRBD2
j_gene: TRBJ2-7
v_gene: TRBV3-1/TRBV3-2
CDR3nt: TGTGCCAGCAGCCCCCTTACTAGCGGCCACTCCTACGAGCAGTACTTC
CDR3aa: CASSPLTSGHSYEQYF

abundance: once
d_gene: TRBD1
j_gene: TRBJ2-7
v_gene: TRBV10-3
CDR3nt: TGTGCCACGGGACAGGGGACCTACGAGCAGTACTTC
CDR3aa: CATGQGTYEQYF

abundance: -
d_gene: TRBD1
j_gene: TRBJ1-1
v_gene: TRBV10-3
CDR3nt: TGTGCCATCAGTGGGTCAGGGGGGGAGACTGAAGCTTTCTTT
CDR3aa: CAISGSGGETEAFF

abundance: -
d_gene: TRBD1
j_gene: TRBJ2-3
v_gene: TRBV25-1
CDR3nt: TGTGCCAGCAGTGACCCTCAACGACAGGGAGCGAACACAGATACGCAGTATTTT
CDR3aa: CASSDPQRQGANTDTQYF

abundance: -
d_gene: TRBD1
j_gene: TRBJ1-1
v_gene: TRBV7-8
CDR3nt: TGTGCCAGCAGCCCCCGGACAGGTGAAGCTTTCTTT
CDR3aa: CASSPRTGEAFF

abundance: -
d_gene: -
j_gene: TRBJ1-2
v_gene: TRBV18
CDR3nt: TGTGCCAGCTCACCCAATGCGGATAACTATGGCTACACCTTC
CDR3aa: CASSPNADNYGYTF

abundance: few
d_gene: -
j_gene: TRBJ2-5
v_gene: TRBV30
CDR3nt: TGTGCCTGGAGTGTAGGGGGGGCCGGTGAGACCCAGTACTTC
CDR3aa: CAWSVGGAGETQYF

abundance: -
d_gene: -
j_gene: TRBJ2-3
v_gene: TRBV2
CDR3nt: TGTGCCAGCAAGATTTTACAGGGAGGCACAGATACGCAGTATTTT
CDR3aa: CASKILQGGTDTQYF

abundance: -
d_gene: TRBD1
j_gene: TRBJ2-1
v_gene: TRBV2
CDR3nt: TGTGCCAGCAGCGGACAGGGGGGTGGGTATGAGCAGTTCTTC
CDR3aa: CASSGQGGGYEQFF

abundance: -
d_gene: -
j_gene: TRBJ1-2
v_gene: TRBV1
CDR3nt: TGCACCAGCAGCCAAGATCGAAAACTAAACTATGGCTACACCTTC
CDR3aa: CTSSQDRKLNYGYTF

abundance: -
d_gene: TRBD2
j_gene: TRBJ2-2
v_gene: TRBV28
CDR3nt: TGTGCCAGCAGTTTCAGCGGGGCTAGCAACACCGGGGAGCTGTTTTTT
CDR3aa: CASSFSGASNTGELFF

abundance: once
d_gene: -
j_gene: TRBJ1-3
v_gene: TRBV18
CDR3nt: TGTGCCACCCAACCGGGGGGAAACACCATATATTTT
CDR3aa: CATQPGGNTIYF

abundance: once
d_gene: TRBD2
j_gene: TRBJ2-3
v_gene: TRBV27
CDR3nt: TGTGCCAGCAGTTTATCACCCAACATACTAGCGGGAGTAACGGATACGCAGTATTTT
CDR3aa: CASSLSPNILAGVTDTQYF

abundance: -
d_gene: -
j_gene: TRBJ1-1
v_gene: TRBV10-3
CDR3nt: TGTGCCATCAGTTCCCCCGAACAGGGAGACACTGAAGCTTTCTTT
CDR3aa: CAISSPEQGDTEAFF

abundance: -
d_gene: -
j_gene: TRBJ2-1
v_gene: TRBV27
CDR3nt: TGTGCCAGCAGTTGGGGAGACTCCTACAATGAGCAGTTCTTC
CDR3aa: CASSWGDSYNEQFF

abundance: -
d_gene: -
j_gene: TRBJ1-2
v_gene: TRBV18
CDR3nt: TGTGCCAGCTCAACACGCACAGGTCTGAACGACTATGGCTACACCTTC
CDR3aa: CASSTRTGLNDYGYTF

abundance: -
d_gene: TRBD1
j_gene: TRBJ1-6
v_gene: TRBV19
CDR3nt: TGTGCCAGTAGTACGGACAGGGTCTCACCCCTCCACTTT
CDR3aa: CASSTDRVSPLHF

abundance: few
d_gene: -
j_gene: TRBJ2-3
v_gene: TRBV7-2
CDR3nt: TGTGCCAGCAGCTCCCAGGGGACCACAGGCACAGATACGCAGTATTTT
CDR3aa: CASSSQGTTGTDTQYF

abundance: -
d_gene: TRBD1
j_gene: TRBJ2-4
v_gene: TRBV11-2
CDR3nt: TGTGCCAGCAGCTCCGGGACAGGGTGGGCCAAAAACATTCAGTACTTC
CDR3aa: CASSSGTGWAKNIQYF

abundance: -
d_gene: -
j_gene: TRBJ1-1
v_gene: TRBV6-5
CDR3nt: TGTGCCAGCAGCCCCGGGTTGGGCACTGAAGCTTTCTTT
CDR3aa: CASSPGLGTEAFF

abundance: -
d_gene: -
j_gene: TRBJ1-5
v_gene: TRBV7-9
CDR3nt: TGTGCCAGCAGTTCCGGGGGTAATCAGCCCCAGCATTTT
CDR3aa: CASSSGGNQPQHF